A single sample gave rise to the 31 T cell receptor beta chains below, sequenced in a study of shared clonotypes between healthy human individuals (dated by TCRdb to the early 2020s). Library preparation employed the immunoSEQ multiplex PCR assay. TCRdb holds this immuneACCESS table with in-frame rearrangements only. Some clones are missing; in checked studies, unresolved V genes explain under half, and the rest has no known cause. The sample yields under 2,500,000 clones; approximately 95% were counted once. Over 0.1% of the sample is held by the ten biggest clonotypes. Sequencing was carried out using naive CD4+ T cells sorted from blood. This sample's cell subset or site label indicates: CD45RA+ positively selected. These receptors all come from a man aged 18 to 29 in good health.

This clone occurred once. J is TRBJ2-1 and V is TRBV6-5, with D uncertain. Germline loops: CDR1 MNHEY, CDR2 SVGAGI. CDR3 size: 15 residues. The ends were cut back, 8 bases at V and 1 base at J, with 15 bases in the middle. The CDR3, as DNA: TGTGCCAGCCGGAGAACCATGGGGTCCTACAATGAGCAGTTCTTC. Protein sequence: CASRRTMGSYNEQFF.

This chain joins TRBV7-2 and TRBJ2-2, with D possibly being TRBD1 or TRBD2 (7 bases each). Trimming shortened V by 3 bases and J by 6 bases, and 17 bases separated the two germline ends. This CDR3 region has 16 residues. The germline gives CDR1 SGHTA, CDR2 FQGNSA. Here the CDR3 DNA reads TGTGCCAGCAGCTTTGAGGCGACAGGGAGGGCCGGGGAGCTGTTTTTT. Translation gives CASSFEATGRAGELFF.

A single count supports this clone. Distinct nucleotide sequences in the sample also encode this CDR3. This rearrangement joins TRBV30 to TRBJ2-7; D gene uncertain. Germline V gene lookup returns CDR1 GTSNPN and CDR2 SVGIG (reference sequence). The CDR3 is 11 residues long. Trimming removed 3 bases from V and 0 bases from J, with 3 bases in between. The CDR3 region is CAWRTSYEQYF. The CDR3 coding sequence is TGTGCCTGGAGGACCTCCTACGAGCAGTACTTC.

The chain joins TRBV30 to TRBJ1-1; the D gene is possibly TRBD1 (6 bases). The V and J ends lost 5 bases and 11 bases respectively, with 18 bases between them. Germline V gives CDR1 GTSNPN, CDR2 SVGIG (reference sequence). The CDR3 length is 12 residues. This CDR3 reads CAWGQGSWRAFF. CDR3 bases: TGTGCCTGGGGCCAGGGGAGCTGGCGCGCTTTCTTT.

J is TRBJ2-5 and V is TRBV30; D call uncertain. The CDR3 contains 12 residues. The V end lost 2 bases, the J end lost 4 bases, and 8 bases lay between the germline ends. From germline, CDR1 is GTSNPN and CDR2 SVGIG (reference sequence). CDR3 protein: CAWSPRRETQYF. In nucleotides, the CDR3 is TGTGCCTGGAGTCCTCGTCGAGAGACCCAGTACTTC. Full variable domain (outside the CDR3, taken from reference TRBV30 and TRBJ2-5): SQTIHQWPATLVQPVGSPLSLECTVEGTSNPNLYWYRQAAGRGLQLLFYSVGIGQISSEVPQNLSASRPQDRQFILSSKKLLLSDSGFYLCAWSPRRETQYFGPGTRLLVL.

The chain is built from TRBV6-5 and TRBJ1-5, with a possible D match to TRBD1 (5 bases). Trimming left V 0 bases short and J 6 bases short, with 15 bases between. There are 16 residues in the CDR3. CDR1 and CDR2 (germline): MNHEY, SVGAGI. The CDR3 nucleotides are TGTGCCAGCAGTTACTCGAGGGCCACGAGGGGTCAGCCCCAGCATTTT. Encoded protein: CASSYSRATRGQPQHF.

V usage is TRBV5-4 and J usage is TRBJ2-7; D may be TRBD2 (6 bases). V was clipped by 0 bases and J by 2 bases, with 15 bases between them. The length of the CDR3 is 16 residues. CDR1 SGHNT and CDR2 YYREEE come from the germline V gene (reference sequence). This chain's CDR3 is CASSLGGEKPPYEQYF. The CDR3 bases are TGTGCCAGCAGCTTGGGGGGGGAGAAACCGCCCTACGAGCAGTACTTC.

In this sample, this clone turned up a few times. This chain connects TRBV30 to TRBJ1-1; 7 bases agree with TRBD1. Germline CDR1 is GTSNPN and CDR2 is SVGIG (reference sequence). Losses at the gene ends were 2 bases for V and 11 bases for J; bases not matched to a gene: 8. This CDR3 has 12 residues. CDR3 in amino acids: CAWSSGTEGAFF. The DNA of the CDR3 is TGTGCCTGGAGTTCCGGGACAGAGGGGGCTTTCTTT.

The CDR3 DNA reads as TGCGCCAGCAGTGAAACCGGGACAGTGGGAGAGACCCAGTACTTC. As protein: CASSETGTVGETQYF. The chain uses TRBV10-1 and TRBJ2-5; 7 bases match TRBD1. CDR3 length equals 15 residues. Germline CDR1 reads WNHNN; CDR2 reads SYGVQD (reference sequence). V dropped 3 bases and J dropped 4; count of bases not matched to a gene: 8.

V usage is TRBV30 and J usage is TRBJ1-5, with D perhaps TRBD1 (6 bases). Looked up from germline, CDR1 is GTSNPN and CDR2 is SVGIG (reference sequence). CDR3 length equals 13 residues. Trimming shortened V by 7 bases and J by 6 bases, and 16 bases separated the two germline ends. The CDR3 protein is CAFAPRGRQPQHF. The CDR3 bases are TGTGCCTTTGCCCCCAGGGGACGTCAGCCCCAGCATTTT.

The rearrangement links TRBV6-6 to TRBJ1-2; tentative D call: TRBD1 (6 bases). The germline V and J ends were trimmed by 5 bases and 8 bases, with 18 bases remaining between them. CDR3 length: 14 residues. Germline V gives CDR1 MNHNY, CDR2 SVGAGI (reference sequence). As DNA, the CDR3 is TGTGCCAGCAGTCCCAGCGGGGGCGCGGGGGGCTACACCTTC. Its protein product is CASSPSGGAGGYTF.

V and J are TRBV5-1 and TRBJ1-1; TRBD1 might be the D (5 bases). Germline V lookup: CDR1 SGHRS, CDR2 YFSETQ. The CDR3 is made up of 14 amino acids. V gave up 3 bases and J gave up 2 bases, with 11 bases separating them. In nucleotides, the CDR3 is TGCGCCAGCAGCTGGACACACCAAAACACTGAAGCTTTCTTT. The encoded protein is CASSWTHQNTEAFF.

This clone was observed once. This sequence joins TRBV5-1 and TRBJ2-7, with 7 bases aligning to TRBD2. The CDR3 consists of 15 residues. Per germline, CDR1 SGHRS and CDR2 YFSETQ. V shed 4 bases, J shed 6 bases, and the junction held 13 bases outside the gene matches. The CDR3 spells CASSRQTSDGAEQYF. In DNA, the CDR3 is TGCGCCAGCAGCCGTCAAACTAGCGATGGGGCCGAGCAGTACTTC.

The chain has TRBV30 and TRBJ1-4, with D tentatively TRBD1 (5 bases). Looked up from germline, CDR1 is GTSNPN and CDR2 is SVGIG (reference sequence). The V end lost 0 bases, the J end lost 4 bases, and 15 bases lay between the germline ends. This CDR3 spans 16 amino acids. The CDR3 nucleotides read TGTGCCTGGAGTGTACCAGGGTTGGGGTTTAATGAAAAACTGTTTTTT. Translated, it gives CAWSVPGLGFNEKLFF. Together with reference TRBV30 and TRBJ1-4, the CDR3 gives the full variable domain: SQTIHQWPATLVQPVGSPLSLECTVEGTSNPNLYWYRQAAGRGLQLLFYSVGIGQISSEVPQNLSASRPQDRQFILSSKKLLLSDSGFYLCAWSVPGLGFNEKLFFGSGTQLSVL.

This chain links TRBV5-6 with TRBJ2-7, with TRBD1 matching over 7 bases. With 2 bases clipped from V and 2 bases from J, the junction kept 13 bases outside the gene matches. The germline V gene encodes CDR1 SGHDT and CDR2 YYEEEE. This CDR3 comprises 17 residues. CDR3 sequence (DNA): TGTGCCAGCAGCTTACGAGTGACCGGGACAGACCCCTACGAGCAGTACTTC. Amino acids: CASSLRVTGTDPYEQYF.

This chain uses TRBV6-5 with TRBJ2-7; D is uncertain. V gave up 11 bases and J gave up 4 bases, with 12 bases separating them. Germline CDR1 MNHEY, CDR2 SVGAGI. This CDR3 has 11 residues. The CDR3 here is CAVLGGYEQYF. The CDR3 DNA reads as TGTGCCGTATTAGGTGGTTACGAGCAGTACTTC.

The CDR3 bases are TGTGCCATCACGCAAACAGGGGGCGAGTCTGGGGCCAACGTCCTGACTTTC. Amino acids: CAITQTGGESGANVLTF. The V and J genes are TRBV10-3 and TRBJ2-6; 9 nucleotides align to TRBD1. The junction had 8 bases not matched to a gene; V was cut back by 7 bases and J by 1 base. Per germline, CDR1 ENHRY and CDR2 SYGVKD. The CDR3 consists of 17 residues.

V gene TRBV30 combines with J gene TRBJ2-3; 8 bases map to TRBD1. CDR1 GTSNPN and CDR2 SVGIG come from the germline V gene (reference sequence). V lost 0 bases, J lost 4 bases, and 6 bases stayed unmatched. The CDR3 totals 15 residues. The CDR3 sequence is CAWSVLDRDADTQYF. The CDR3 nucleotides are TGTGCCTGGAGTGTACTGGACAGGGACGCAGATACGCAGTATTTT.

V usage is TRBV5-1 and J usage is TRBJ2-3; 10 nucleotides match TRBD1. The germline V gene has CDR1 SGHRS and CDR2 YFSETQ. V shed 0 bases and J 2 bases; nucleotides not matched to a gene: 3. The CDR3 has 16 residues. The CDR3, as DNA: TGCGCCAGCAGCTTGGCTGACAGGGGGCACACAGATACGCAGTATTTT. As protein: CASSLADRGHTDTQYF. Filled out from reference TRBV5-1 and TRBJ2-3, the complete variable domain reads KAGVTQTPRYLIKTRGQQVTLSCSPISGHRSVSWYQQTPGQGLQFLFEYFSETQRNKGNFPGRFSGRQFSNSRSEMNVSTLELGDSALYLCASSLADRGHTDTQYFGPGTRLTVL.

Only one count was recorded for this clone. This chain uses TRBV5-1 with TRBJ2-7; possible D gene TRBD1, 6 bases. Germline CDR1 is SGHRS and CDR2 is YFSETQ. V dropped 0 bases and J dropped 2 bases, with 18 bases sitting between them. This CDR3 has 17 amino acids. This chain's CDR3 is CASSLGTDKFFPYEQYF. Here the CDR3 DNA reads TGCGCCAGCAGCTTGGGGACAGATAAATTTTTTCCCTACGAGCAGTACTTC.

Details on this clone: The sample contains more than one DNA sequence encoding this CDR3. The rearrangement links TRBV7-2 to TRBJ2-1; no firm D call. The germline V gene encodes CDR1 SGHTA and CDR2 FQGNSA. The CDR3 contains 12 residues. V was cut by 8 bases and J by 3 bases, with 8 bases left in between. Here the CDR3 DNA reads TGTGCCAGCGGAAGAGGCTACAATGAGCAGTTCTTC. It translates to CASGRGYNEQFF.

The chain uses TRBV7-2 and TRBJ1-1; D uncertain. Germline lookup yields CDR1 SGHTA and CDR2 FQGNSA. Trimming removed 0 bases at V and 8 bases at J, with 13 bases between. The CDR3 runs 14 residues. The CDR3 spells CASSLALDPREAFF. The CDR3 nucleotides read TGTGCCAGCAGCTTAGCACTGGACCCCAGGGAAGCTTTCTTT.

This clone was found once. The V gene is TRBV6-1, the J gene TRBJ2-3, with D perhaps TRBD1 (5 bases). V was clipped by 3 bases and J by 0 bases, with 10 bases between them. The CDR3 spans 15 residues. Looked up from germline, CDR1 is MNHNS and CDR2 is SASEGT. The CDR3 nucleotides are TGTGCCAGCAGTGACAGGGCCTCGAGCACAGATACGCAGTATTTT. Translating it yields CASSDRASSTDTQYF.

The genes are TRBV18 and TRBJ2-1; D call uncertain. Germline CDR1 is KGHSH and CDR2 is LQKENI. V lost 3 bases to trimming and J lost 8 bases, with 11 bases between them. The CDR3 is 13 residues long. CDR3 DNA sequence: TGTGCCAGCTCACCTAGTGTGGTCTATGAGCAGTTCTTC. This codes for CASSPSVVYEQFF.

The rearrangement links TRBV4-3 to TRBJ2-3; 13 bases agree with TRBD2. CDR1 is LGHNA and CDR2 is YSLEER in the germline V gene. V lost 0 bases and J lost 2; bases outside the gene matches: 11. The CDR3 is made up of 20 amino acids. The CDR3 region has the DNA TGCGCCAGCAGCCAAGATGCGGGACTAGCGGGACGGGGGGCCACAGATACGCAGTATTTT. It specifies CASSQDAGLAGRGATDTQYF.

This sequence joins TRBV5-6 and TRBJ1-5; TRBD1 aligns across 8 bases. This CDR3 region has 16 residues. In germline, CDR1 is SGHDT, CDR2 YYEEEE. V trimming: 4 bases; J trimming: 0 bases; junction bases outside the gene matches: 6. For the CDR3, the DNA is TGTGCCAGCAGCGCCTACGACAGGGGTAGCAATCAGCCCCAGCATTTT. Amino acids: CASSAYDRGSNQPQHF.

The chain employs TRBV11-2 and TRBJ2-5; a possible D gene is TRBD1 (6 bases). Germline V gene data show CDR1 as SGHAT and CDR2 as FQNNGV. The CDR3 totals 15 residues. V was trimmed by 1 base and J by 4 bases, leaving 13 bases between them. CDR3 coding DNA: TGTGCCAGCAGCTTAGTGGGGGCGAGGGGAGAGACCCAGTACTTC. It codes for CASSLVGARGETQYF.

CDR3 DNA: TGCGCCAGCAGCTCCCAGGGACCCGAAAAACTGTTTTTT. Amino acids: CASSSQGPEKLFF. This sequence joins TRBV5-1 and TRBJ1-4, with TRBD1 as a possible D gene (5 bases). Trimming stripped 3 bases from V and 8 bases from J, with 11 bases between. This CDR3 contains 13 residues. CDR1 and CDR2 from the germline V gene are SGHRS and YFSETQ.

As for this clone: The sample has other DNA sequences that encode this CDR3 too. The chain is built from TRBV6-5 and TRBJ2-7; no definite D call. CDR1 and CDR2 (germline): MNHEY, SVGAGI. Between the trimmed V and J ends, which lost 2 bases and 1 base, there was a span of 6 bases. The CDR3 covers 13 residues. The CDR3 DNA reads as TGTGCCAGCAGTTACGGGGTTTCCTACGAGCAGTACTTC. Amino acid sequence: CASSYGVSYEQYF.

The chain uses TRBV10-2 and TRBJ2-1; D could derive from TRBD1 or TRBD2 (6 bases each). V lost 3 bases and J 8 bases, leaving 14 bases between the germline ends. CDR1 is WSHSY and CDR2 is SAAADI in the germline V gene. CDR3 length: 14 amino acids. CDR3 coding DNA: TGCGCCAGCAGTGACCCAGCGGAGGGGGATGAGCAGTTCTTC. Translation: CASSDPAEGDEQFF.

CDR3 amino acids: CASSLDRILYTF. The CDR3 DNA sequence: TGCGCCAGCAGCTTGGACAGGATTCTCTACACCTTC. The V and J genes are TRBV5-1 and TRBJ1-2; perhaps TRBD1 as D (5 bases). Germline assignment: CDR1 SGHRS and CDR2 YFSETQ. This CDR3 is 12 amino acids long. Between the trimmed V and J ends, which lost 0 bases and 10 bases, there was a span of 10 bases.